These T cell receptor beta chains were read from a single sample in a study of OX40 agonist ivuxolimab in advanced cancers. Sequencing was performed with immunoSEQ multiplex PCR; in TCRdb, only in-frame clones are kept and a portion is missing. The table lists some 77,000 clones, 80% to 90% of them singletons, with approximately 5.1% in the top ten. Material: CD4+ or CD8+ T cells sorted from blood, obtained in a trial of the OX40 agonist ivuxolimab. These TCRs come from an adult with an advanced solid tumor such as melanoma, head and neck, liver or kidney cancer. The CDR3 runs from the conserved cysteine through the conserved F or W. D genes are given only for firm matches. A clone size is listed for some rows: how often the clone was seen (once, few, many), or a class if it is expanded.

v_gene,d_gene,j_gene,abundance,CDR3aa,CDR3nt
TRBV5-4,TRBD2,TRBJ2-1,NA,CASSREGFYNEQFF,TGTGCCAGCAGCAGGGAGGGGTTTTACAATGAGCAGTTCTTC
TRBV18,NA,TRBJ1-6,NA,CASSPEQGGNSPLHF,TGTGCCAGCTCACCCGAACAGGGAGGAAATTCACCCCTCCACTTT
TRBV7-9,NA,TRBJ1-6,NA,CASSAIDPLTLHF,TGTGCCAGCAGCGCCATCGACCCCCTCACCCTCCACTTT
TRBV6-1,NA,TRBJ1-2,NA,CASSEAGSPNYGYTF,TGTGCCAGCAGTGAAGCAGGTTCCCCCAACTATGGCTACACCTTC
TRBV18,NA,TRBJ1-1,NA,CASSPGLNTEAFF,TGTGCCAGCTCGCCAGGGTTAAACACTGAAGCTTTCTTT
TRBV6-5,TRBD1,TRBJ1-5,once,CASSRGTENQPQHF,TGTGCCAGCAGCCGAGGGACAGAAAATCAGCCCCAGCATTTT
TRBV4-3,NA,TRBJ2-7,once,CASSLPDGAVEQYF,TGCGCCAGCAGCCTTCCCGATGGCGCCGTCGAGCAGTACTTC
TRBV10-3,TRBD2,TRBJ2-7,few,CAISETSGSTPNEQYF,TGTGCCATCAGTGAAACTAGCGGGAGCACCCCCAACGAGCAGTACTTC
TRBV2,TRBD1,TRBJ1-4,NA,CANADREDEKLFF,TGTGCCAATGCGGACAGGGAAGATGAAAAACTGTTTTTT
TRBV5-1,NA,TRBJ1-2,NA,CASSSQGGFYGYTF,TGCGCCAGCAGCTCACAGGGAGGGTTCTATGGCTACACCTTC
TRBV6-5,NA,TRBJ2-7,NA,CASSYSIKVYEQYF,TGTGCCAGCAGTTACTCGATAAAGGTTTACGAGCAGTACTTC
TRBV7-9,NA,TRBJ2-5,NA,CASSPFGDPQETQYF,TGTGCCAGCAGCCCATTCGGGGACCCACAAGAGACCCAGTACTTC
TRBV18,TRBD1,TRBJ2-3,NA,CASSPTSPGQGATDTQYF,TGTGCCAGCTCACCAACTTCCCCGGGACAGGGCGCGACAGATACGCAGTATTTT
TRBV27,NA,TRBJ2-1,NA,CASSLLGGSYNEQFF,TGTGCCAGCAGTTTACTAGGGGGCTCCTACAATGAGCAGTTCTTC
TRBV6-4,NA,TRBJ2-2,NA,CATSQGSLPANTGELFF,TGTGCCACCTCTCAGGGGTCCCTCCCGGCGAACACCGGGGAGCTGTTTTTT
TRBV7-9,NA,TRBJ1-1,NA,CASSAEEVLFEAFF,TGTGCCAGCAGCGCGGAAGAGGTTCTTTTTGAAGCTTTCTTT
TRBV6-6,TRBD2,TRBJ2-7,NA,CASSYPSSGSYEQYF,TGTGCCAGCAGTTACCCGTCTAGCGGGAGCTACGAGCAGTACTTC
TRBV6-5,NA,TRBJ2-7,NA,CASSTGLSPGEQYF,TGTGCCAGCAGTACGGGACTGAGCCCCGGGGAGCAGTACTTC
TRBV7-9,NA,TRBJ2-3,NA,CASSLEPAPTDTQYF,TGTGCCAGCAGCTTAGAGCCCGCCCCCACAGATACGCAGTATTTT
TRBV21-1,NA,TRBJ1-5,NA,CASSKRGDSNQPQHF,TGTGCCAGCAGCAAACGGGGGGATAGCAATCAGCCCCAGCATTTT
TRBV6-5,NA,TRBJ2-3,NA,CASRGWGATQYF,TGTGCCAGCAGAGGCTGGGGAGCTACGCAGTATTTT
TRBV9,TRBD2,TRBJ2-1,NA,CASSVESTGGTYNEQFF,TGTGCCAGCAGCGTAGAGTCTACGGGGGGTACCTACAATGAGCAGTTCTTC
TRBV19,TRBD1,TRBJ1-5,NA,CASSPKKGQGVKGDNQPQHF,TGTGCCAGTAGTCCTAAAAAAGGACAGGGGGTAAAGGGGGACAATCAGCCCCAGCATTTT
TRBV19,NA,TRBJ1-5,NA,CASSMRSWGSDQPQHF,TGTGCCAGTAGTATGAGATCGTGGGGCTCGGATCAGCCCCAGCATTTT
TRBV6-6,NA,TRBJ1-4,NA,CASSYGVATNEKLFF,TGTGCCAGCAGTTATGGGGTTGCAACTAATGAAAAACTGTTTTTT
TRBV2,TRBD1,TRBJ2-7,NA,CASKETGVEQYF,TGTGCCAGCAAAGAGACAGGGGTCGAGCAGTACTTC
TRBV7-9,NA,TRBJ2-3,NA,CASSFPIGTQYF,TGTGCCAGCAGCTTCCCCATAGGTACGCAGTATTTT
TRBV9,NA,TRBJ2-5,NA,CASSVGDGPETQYF,TGTGCCAGCAGCGTAGGTGACGGGCCAGAGACCCAGTACTTC
TRBV5-4,TRBD1,TRBJ1-2,NA,CASSLDGTGPYGYTF,TGTGCCAGCAGCTTGGACGGGACAGGGCCCTATGGCTACACCTTC
TRBV6-5,NA,TRBJ1-5,NA,CASSEEAFRQPQHF,TGTGCCAGCAGTGAGGAGGCGTTTCGGCAGCCCCAGCATTTT
TRBV7-2,TRBD2,TRBJ2-3,NA,CASSLGIQAGHTQYF,TGTGCCAGCAGCTTAGGGATCCAAGCGGGGCATACGCAGTATTTT
TRBV6-4,NA,TRBJ1-1,NA,CASSAEGNTEAFF,TGTGCCAGCAGTGCCGAGGGGAACACTGAAGCTTTCTTT
TRBV2,TRBD1,TRBJ2-7,NA,CASRPNRGYEQYF,TGTGCCAGCAGACCTAACAGGGGCTACGAGCAGTACTTC
TRBV4-1,NA,TRBJ2-1,NA,CASSQDRWVVSYNEQFF,TGCGCCAGCAGCCAAGATCGGTGGGTAGTCTCCTACAATGAGCAGTTCTTC
TRBV6-1,NA,TRBJ2-4,NA,CASTEGGNIQYF,TGTGCCAGCACCGAGGGGGGAAACATTCAGTACTTC
TRBV11-3,TRBD2,TRBJ2-1,once,CASSLSSGIPLPYNEQFF,TGTGCCAGCAGCTTATCTAGCGGGATTCCTTTACCCTACAATGAGCAGTTCTTC
TRBV5-1,NA,TRBJ2-2,NA,CASSLLGYGQTGELFF,TGCGCCAGCAGCTTGCTAGGGTATGGTCAGACCGGGGAGCTGTTTTTT
TRBV7-9,TRBD1,TRBJ1-2,NA,CASSGWDRGLIGYTF,TGTGCCAGCAGCGGATGGGACAGGGGGCTGATTGGCTACACCTTC
TRBV7-2,TRBD2,TRBJ2-1,NA,CASSSLAARVFF,TGTGCCAGCAGTTCACTAGCGGCCCGGGTGTTCTTC
TRBV6-5,NA,TRBJ1-1,NA,CASSRSGLQGEAFF,TGTGCCAGCAGTAGATCGGGACTACAGGGTGAAGCTTTCTTT
TRBV19,NA,TRBJ1-2,NA,CASRTDSYGYTF,TGTGCCAGTAGAACTGACAGCTATGGCTACACCTTC
TRBV10-3,NA,TRBJ2-3,NA,CAISETGTDTQYF,TGTGCCATCAGTGAGACCGGCACAGATACGCAGTATTTT
TRBV19,TRBD2,TRBJ2-5,NA,CASSVLAGIQETQYF,TGTGCCAGTAGTGTCCTAGCGGGGATCCAAGAGACCCAGTACTTC
TRBV6-6,NA,TRBJ1-1,NA,CASSTGRTEAFF,TGTGCCAGCAGTACTGGTCGGACTGAAGCTTTCTTT
TRBV6-1,TRBD1,TRBJ2-5,NA,CASSEWGQGASGTQYF,TGTGCCAGCAGTGAATGGGGACAGGGGGCTTCGGGGACCCAGTACTTC
TRBV7-2,TRBD2,TRBJ2-7,few,CASSLTSGGRSYEQYF,TGTGCCAGCAGTCTTACTAGCGGGGGACGATCCTACGAGCAGTACTTC
TRBV5-4,TRBD1,TRBJ2-5,NA,CASSADRKETQYF,TGTGCCAGCAGCGCGGACAGGAAAGAGACCCAGTACTTC
TRBV6-1,TRBD2,TRBJ2-5,NA,CASSEPIRTSGGAGETQYF,TGTGCCAGCAGTGAACCTATACGGACTAGCGGGGGGGCCGGGGAGACCCAGTACTTC
TRBV5-6,NA,TRBJ1-6,NA,CASTSEEGHLNSPLHF,TGTGCCAGCACCTCCGAGGAGGGCCATCTTAATTCACCCCTCCACTTT
TRBV10-2,TRBD1,TRBJ1-5,NA,CASDRTGNQPQHF,TGCGCCAGCGATCGGACAGGGAATCAGCCCCAGCATTTT
TRBV28,NA,TRBJ2-3,NA,CASSPPLGHPDTQYF,TGTGCCAGCAGTCCCCCCCTAGGGCATCCAGATACGCAGTATTTT
TRBV5-4,NA,TRBJ2-7,NA,CASSLERRSPYEQYF,TGTGCCAGCAGCTTGGAACGCAGGAGTCCCTACGAGCAGTACTTC